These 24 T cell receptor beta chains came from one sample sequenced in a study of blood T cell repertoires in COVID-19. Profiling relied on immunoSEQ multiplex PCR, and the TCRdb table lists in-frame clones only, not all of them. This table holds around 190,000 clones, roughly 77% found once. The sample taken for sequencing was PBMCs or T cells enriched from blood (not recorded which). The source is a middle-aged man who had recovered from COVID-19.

The CDR3 bases are TGTGCCAGCAGTCTAGCGGGGGGTACTGGGGCCAACGTCCTGACTTTC. The encoded protein is CASSLAGGTGANVLTF. This sequence joins TRBV2 and TRBJ2-6, with 11 positions matching TRBD2. The germline V gene encodes CDR1 SNHLY and CDR2 FYNNEI. The CDR3 runs to 16 residues. V lost 5 bases and J lost 2; bases outside the gene matches: 2.

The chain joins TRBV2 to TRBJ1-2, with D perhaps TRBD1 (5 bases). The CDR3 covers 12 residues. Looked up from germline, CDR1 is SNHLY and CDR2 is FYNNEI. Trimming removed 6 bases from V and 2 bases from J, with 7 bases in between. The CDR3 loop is CASSSGNYGYTF. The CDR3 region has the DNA TGTGCCAGCAGCTCAGGGAACTATGGCTACACCTTC.

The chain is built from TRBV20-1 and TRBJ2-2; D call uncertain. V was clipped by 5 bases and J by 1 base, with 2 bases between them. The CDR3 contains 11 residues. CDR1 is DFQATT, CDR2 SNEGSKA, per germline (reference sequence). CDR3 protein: CSAQNTGELFF. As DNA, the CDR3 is TGCAGTGCTCAGAACACCGGGGAGCTGTTTTTT.

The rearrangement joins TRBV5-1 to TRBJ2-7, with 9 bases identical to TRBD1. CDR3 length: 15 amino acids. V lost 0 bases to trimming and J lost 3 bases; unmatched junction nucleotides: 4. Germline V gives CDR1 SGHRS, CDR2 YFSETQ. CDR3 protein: CASSLGGTGIYEQYF. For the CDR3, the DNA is TGCGCCAGCAGCTTGGGGGGGACAGGGATCTACGAGCAGTACTTC.

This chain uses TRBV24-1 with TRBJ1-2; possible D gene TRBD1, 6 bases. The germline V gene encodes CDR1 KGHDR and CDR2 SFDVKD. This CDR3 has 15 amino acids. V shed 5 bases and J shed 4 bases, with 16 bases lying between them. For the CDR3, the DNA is TGTGCCACCAGTGCCCGGACAGCCCAGGGCTATGGCTACACCTTC. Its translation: CATSARTAQGYGYTF.

The CDR3 loop reads CAWSPYGGVGNQPQHF. In nucleotides, the CDR3 is TGTGCCTGGAGTCCTTACGGGGGGGTTGGCAATCAGCCCCAGCATTTT. The chain recombines TRBV30 with TRBJ1-5, with TRBD1 as a possible D gene (5 bases). The germline V and J ends were trimmed by 2 bases and 2 bases, with 16 bases remaining between them. CDR1 is GTSNPN and CDR2 is SVGIG in the germline V gene (reference sequence). CDR3 size: 16 residues. The full variable domain, completed using reference TRBV30 and TRBJ1-5, is SQTIHQWPATLVQPVGSPLSLECTVEGTSNPNLYWYRQAAGRGLQLLFYSVGIGQISSEVPQNLSASRPQDRQFILSSKKLLLSDSGFYLCAWSPYGGVGNQPQHFGDGTRLSIL.

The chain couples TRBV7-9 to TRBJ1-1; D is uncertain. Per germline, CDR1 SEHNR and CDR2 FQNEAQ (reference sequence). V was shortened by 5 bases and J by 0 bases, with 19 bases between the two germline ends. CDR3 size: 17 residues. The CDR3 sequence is CASSVLRNSPMNTEAFF. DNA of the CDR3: TGTGCCAGCAGCGTACTCAGGAACAGCCCCATGAACACTGAAGCTTTCTTT.

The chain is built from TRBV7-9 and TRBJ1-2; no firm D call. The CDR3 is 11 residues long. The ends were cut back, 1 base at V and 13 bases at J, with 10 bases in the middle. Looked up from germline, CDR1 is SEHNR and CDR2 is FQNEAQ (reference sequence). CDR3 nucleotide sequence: TGTGCCAGCAGCTTAGGGGCGAGGGTCACCTTC. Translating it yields CASSLGARVTF.

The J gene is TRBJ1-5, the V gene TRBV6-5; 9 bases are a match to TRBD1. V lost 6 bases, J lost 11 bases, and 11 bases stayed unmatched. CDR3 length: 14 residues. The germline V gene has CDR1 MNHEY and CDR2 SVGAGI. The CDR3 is CASSFPGTGKAQHF. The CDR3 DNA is TGTGCCAGCAGCTTCCCCGGGACAGGGAAGGCCCAGCATTTT.

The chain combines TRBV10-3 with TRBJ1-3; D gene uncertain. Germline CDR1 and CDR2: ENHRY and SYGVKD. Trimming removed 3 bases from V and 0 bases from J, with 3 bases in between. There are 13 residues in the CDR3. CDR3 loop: CAISDSSGNTIYF. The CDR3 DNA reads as TGTGCCATCAGTGACTCCTCTGGAAACACCATATATTTT.

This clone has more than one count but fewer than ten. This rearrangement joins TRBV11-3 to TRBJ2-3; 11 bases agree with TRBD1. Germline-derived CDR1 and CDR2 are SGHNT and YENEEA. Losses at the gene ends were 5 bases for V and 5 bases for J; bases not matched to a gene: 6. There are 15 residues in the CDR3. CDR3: CASSIGQGARDTQYF. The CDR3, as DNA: TGTGCCAGCAGCATTGGACAGGGGGCACGAGATACGCAGTATTTT.

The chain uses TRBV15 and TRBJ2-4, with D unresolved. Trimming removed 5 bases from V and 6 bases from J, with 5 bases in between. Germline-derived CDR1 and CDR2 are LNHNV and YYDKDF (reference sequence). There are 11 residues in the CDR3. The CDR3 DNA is TGTGCCACCAGCTCCGGAAACATTCAGTACTTC. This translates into CATSSGNIQYF.

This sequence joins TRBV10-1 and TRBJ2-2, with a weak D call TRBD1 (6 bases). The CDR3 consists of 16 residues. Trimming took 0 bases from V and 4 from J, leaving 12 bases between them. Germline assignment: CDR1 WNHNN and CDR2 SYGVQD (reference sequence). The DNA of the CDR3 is TGCGCCAGCAGTGAGTCTACAGGGATGGGCACCGGGGAGCTGTTTTTT. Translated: CASSESTGMGTGELFF.

CDR3 sequence: CASSPQRPMYEAFF. The DNA for the CDR3 is TGTGCCAGCAGCCCCCAGAGGCCTATGTATGAAGCTTTCTTT. The chain uses TRBV28 and TRBJ1-1; no clear D gene. The V gene's germline CDR1 is MDHEN and CDR2 SYDVKM. Trimming took off 6 bases at V and 7 bases at J, with 18 bases between the two ends. The length of the CDR3 is 14 residues.

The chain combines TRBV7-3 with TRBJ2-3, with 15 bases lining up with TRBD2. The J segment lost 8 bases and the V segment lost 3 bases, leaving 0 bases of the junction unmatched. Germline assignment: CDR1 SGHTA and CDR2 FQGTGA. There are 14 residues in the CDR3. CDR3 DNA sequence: TGTGCCAGCAGCTTGGGACTAGCGGGGGGTACGCAGTATTTT. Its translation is CASSLGLAGGTQYF.

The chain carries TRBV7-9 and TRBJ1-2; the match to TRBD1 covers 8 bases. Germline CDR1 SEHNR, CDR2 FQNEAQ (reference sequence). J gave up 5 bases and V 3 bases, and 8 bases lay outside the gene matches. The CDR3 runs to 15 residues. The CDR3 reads CASSFAQGAGYGYTF. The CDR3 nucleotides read TGTGCCAGCAGCTTTGCTCAGGGGGCGGGATATGGCTACACCTTC. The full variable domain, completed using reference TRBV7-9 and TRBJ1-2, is DTGVSQNPRHKITKRGQNVTFRCDPISEHNRLYWYRQTLGQGPEFLTYFQNEAQLEKSRLLSDRFSAERPKGSFSTLEIQRTEQGDSAMYLCASSFAQGAGYGYTFGSGTRLTVV.

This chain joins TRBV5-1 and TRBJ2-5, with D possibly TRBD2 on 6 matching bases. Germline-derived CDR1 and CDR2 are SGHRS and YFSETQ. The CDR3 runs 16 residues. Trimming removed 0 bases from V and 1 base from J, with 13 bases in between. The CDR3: CASSLEGGGGQETQYF. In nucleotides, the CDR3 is TGCGCCAGCAGCTTGGAGGGAGGTGGCGGCCAAGAGACCCAGTACTTC.

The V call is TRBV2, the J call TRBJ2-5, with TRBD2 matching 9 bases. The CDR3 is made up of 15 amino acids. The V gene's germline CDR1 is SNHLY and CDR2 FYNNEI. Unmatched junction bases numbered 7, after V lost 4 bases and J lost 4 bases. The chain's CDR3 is CASSVKAGGLETQYF. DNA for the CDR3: TGTGCCAGCAGTGTAAAAGCGGGGGGCCTAGAGACCCAGTACTTC.

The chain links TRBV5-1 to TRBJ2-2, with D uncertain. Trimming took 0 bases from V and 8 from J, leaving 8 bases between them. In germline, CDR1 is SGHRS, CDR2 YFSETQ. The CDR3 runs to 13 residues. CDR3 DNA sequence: TGCGCCAGCAGCTTGGGCAGTTTTGGGGAGCTGTTTTTT. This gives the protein CASSLGSFGELFF. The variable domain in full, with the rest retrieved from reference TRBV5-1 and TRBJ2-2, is KAGVTQTPRYLIKTRGQQVTLSCSPISGHRSVSWYQQTPGQGLQFLFEYFSETQRNKGNFPGRFSGRQFSNSRSEMNVSTLELGDSALYLCASSLGSFGELFFGEGSRLTVL.

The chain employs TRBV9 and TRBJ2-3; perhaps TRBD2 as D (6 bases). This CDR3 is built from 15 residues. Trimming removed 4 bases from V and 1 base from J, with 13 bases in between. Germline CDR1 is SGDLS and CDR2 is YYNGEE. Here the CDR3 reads CASSPRDFRTDTQYF. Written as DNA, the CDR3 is TGTGCCAGCAGCCCCCGGGACTTTCGCACAGATACGCAGTATTTT.

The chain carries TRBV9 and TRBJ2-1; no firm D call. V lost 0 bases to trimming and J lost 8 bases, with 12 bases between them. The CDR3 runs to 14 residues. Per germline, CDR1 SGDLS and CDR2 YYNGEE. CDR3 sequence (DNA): TGTGCCAGCAGCGTAGGAGGCGAGTTCCATGAGCAGTTCTTC. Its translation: CASSVGGEFHEQFF.

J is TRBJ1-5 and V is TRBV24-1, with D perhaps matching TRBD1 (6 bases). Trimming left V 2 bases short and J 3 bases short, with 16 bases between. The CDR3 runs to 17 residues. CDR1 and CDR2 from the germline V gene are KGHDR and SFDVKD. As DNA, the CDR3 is TGTGCCACCAGTGATTCCCCACACAGGGCCGACAATCAGCCCCAGCATTTT. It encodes CATSDSPHRADNQPQHF.

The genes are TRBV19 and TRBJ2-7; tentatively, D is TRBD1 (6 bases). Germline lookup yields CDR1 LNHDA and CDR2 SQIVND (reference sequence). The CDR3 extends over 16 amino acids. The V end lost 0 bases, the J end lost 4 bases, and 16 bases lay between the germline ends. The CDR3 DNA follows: TGTGCCAGTAGTATAGATACACAGGGTCGCGGGTACGAGCAGTACTTC. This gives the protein CASSIDTQGRGYEQYF.

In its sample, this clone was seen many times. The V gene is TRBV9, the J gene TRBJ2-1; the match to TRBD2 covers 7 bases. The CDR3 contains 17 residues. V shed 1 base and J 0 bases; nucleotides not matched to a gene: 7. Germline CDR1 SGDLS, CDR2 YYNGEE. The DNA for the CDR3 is TGTGCCAGCAGCGTAAGGGGAGGGAATCCCTCCTACAATGAGCAGTTCTTC. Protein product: CASSVRGGNPSYNEQFF.